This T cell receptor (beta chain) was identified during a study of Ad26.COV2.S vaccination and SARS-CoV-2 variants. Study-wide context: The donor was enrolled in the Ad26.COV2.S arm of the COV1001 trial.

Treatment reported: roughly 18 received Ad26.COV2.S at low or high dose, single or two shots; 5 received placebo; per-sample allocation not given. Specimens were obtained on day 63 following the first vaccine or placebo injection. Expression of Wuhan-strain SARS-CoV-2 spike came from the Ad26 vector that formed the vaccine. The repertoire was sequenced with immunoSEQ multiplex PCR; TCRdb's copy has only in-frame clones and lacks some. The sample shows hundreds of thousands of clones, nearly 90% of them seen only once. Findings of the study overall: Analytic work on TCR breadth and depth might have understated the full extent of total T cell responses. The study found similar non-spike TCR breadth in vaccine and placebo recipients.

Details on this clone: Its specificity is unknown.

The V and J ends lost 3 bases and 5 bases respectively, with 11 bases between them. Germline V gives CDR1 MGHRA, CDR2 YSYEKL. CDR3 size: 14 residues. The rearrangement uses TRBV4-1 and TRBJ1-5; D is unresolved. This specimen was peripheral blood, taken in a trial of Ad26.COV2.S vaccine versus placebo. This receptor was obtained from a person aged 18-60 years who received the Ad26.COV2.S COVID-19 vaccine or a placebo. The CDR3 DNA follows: TGCGCCAGCAGCCAGATGGACGGAGATCAGCCCCAGCATTTT. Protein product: CASSQMDGDQPQHF.